The present entry profiles one T cell receptor beta chain with its context. Its matching antigen is unknown. The entry originates in a study of cytomegalovirus exposure and HLA in healthy donors. Study outcomes and limitations: Sequencing probably produced one cluster of sequence variants that were highly shared. When a later analysis was performed, an Asian-associated ancestry cluster reportedly had fewer N-insertions than the roughly 630-donor mean. Earlier analysis looked at TCR beta V segments, and most were productive about 87% or about 30% of the time.

Primers for the PCR totalled 60 Vbeta and 13 Jbeta. TCRdb's copy holds only in-frame clones and misses some; the assay was immunoSEQ multiplex PCR. The sample yields fewer than 100,000 clones, 79% seen once. This TCR came from a woman aged 40 to 49 in good health and CMV-seronegative. Material for sequencing was PBMCs.

CDR3 in DNA: TGCGCCAGCAGCTTGGAAGCGGGGGCCAACTATGGCTACACCTTC. This gives the protein CASSLEAGANYGYTF. The genes are TRBV5-1 and TRBJ1-2; perhaps TRBD1 as D (6 bases). V was cut by 0 bases and J by 2 bases, with 11 bases left in between. From germline, CDR1 is SGHRS and CDR2 YFSETQ. This CDR3 spans 15 amino acids.